This passage covers 8 T cell receptor beta chains from one sample sequenced in a study of T cells after yellow fever vaccination. TCRdb processed the 5' RACE reads anew with MiXCR; each CDR3 protein has one entry. The sample records 620,000 or so distinct CDR3 sequences, approximately 13% being singletons. The sequencing used PBMCs, collected on the day of the yellow fever booster vaccination. All receptors derive from a man between 25 and 39 years old who received the YFV17D yellow fever vaccine.

This clonotype showed up just a few times. The chain joins TRBV12-3 or TRBV12-4 to TRBJ2-2; TRBD2 agrees at 11 bases. The V gene end was trimmed by 7 bases and the J gene end by 4 bases; junction bases not matched to a gene: 11. The CDR3 contains 17 residues. This chain's CDR3 is CASKLLAGVSGTGELFF. The CDR3 DNA reads TGTGCCAGCAAGCTACTAGCGGGAGTTAGCGGCACCGGGGAGCTGTTTTTT.

This clonotype was observed a few times. The chain recombines TRBV12-3 or TRBV12-4 with TRBJ2-2, with 13 nucleotides matching TRBD2. With 10 bases clipped from V and 1 base from J, the junction kept 6 bases outside the gene matches. This CDR3 comprises 16 residues. The CDR3 region has the DNA TGTGCCATCCCGGGACTAGCGGGATTGAACACCGGGGAGCTGTTTTTT. It is translated as CAIPGLAGLNTGELFF.

There are a few counts of this clonotype. V is TRBV20-1 and J is TRBJ2-1; 15 positions match TRBD2. CDR3 size: 14 residues. V gave up 6 bases and J gave up 10 bases; unmatched junction bases: 7. Germline CDR1 and CDR2: DFQATT and SNEGSKA (reference sequence). The CDR3 DNA reads as TGCAGTGCCACCGGGACTAGCGGGAGGAAAGAGCAGTTCTTC. Amino acid sequence: CSATGTSGRKEQFF.

The chain links TRBV20-1 to TRBJ2-2; 12 nucleotides agree with TRBD2. CDR1 is DFQATT, CDR2 SNEGSKA, per germline (reference sequence). This CDR3 has 16 amino acids. The CDR3 loop reads CSASGTSGPRTGELFF. The DNA of the CDR3 is TGCAGCGCTTCCGGGACTAGCGGGCCTCGGACCGGGGAGCTGTTTTTT.

The table lists this clonotype with a few counts. The chain recombines TRBV5-1 with TRBJ2-1; D uncertain. Per the germline V gene, CDR1 is SGHRS and CDR2 is YFSETQ. Trimming removed 0 bases at V and 6 bases at J, with 10 bases between. CDR3 length: 14 residues. The DNA for the CDR3 is TGCGCCAGCAGCTTGGCACTCCTCGCCAATGAGCAGTTCTTC. Amino acids: CASSLALLANEQFF.

The chain employs TRBV7-2 and TRBJ2-5; D gene ambiguous. Trimming pared 6 bases from V and 2 bases from J, leaving 13 bases between. This CDR3 has 14 residues. Looked up from germline, CDR1 is SGHTA and CDR2 is FQGNSA. This CDR3 reads CASSWRRQQETQYF. The CDR3 DNA reads TGTGCCAGCAGTTGGAGACGGCAGCAAGAGACCCAGTACTTC.

The J gene is TRBJ1-2, the V gene TRBV19; D ambiguous. The CDR3 spans 13 residues. V was clipped by 3 bases and J by 4 bases, with 9 bases between them. CDR1 and CDR2 from the germline V gene are LNHDA and SQIVND (reference sequence). CDR3 coding DNA: TGTGCCAGTAGTATTATGACAACCTATGGCTACACCTTC. This codes for CASSIMTTYGYTF.

V gene TRBV12-3 or TRBV12-4 combines with J gene TRBJ2-2; D ambiguous. The CDR3 totals 14 residues. V was trimmed by 2 bases and J by 4 bases, leaving 8 bases between them. CDR3 sequence (DNA): TGTGCCAGCAGTTTATCCGATTTCACCGGGGAGCTGTTTTTT. Protein: CASSLSDFTGELFF.